The present T cell receptor (beta chain) was sequenced within a study of blood T cells in healthy people across ages. Using a J-beta primer mix together with a sample-barcoded 5' primer, a second PCR was run for about 7 to 12 cycles. TCRdb re-called the 5' RACE reads through MiXCR, storing one row per CDR3 protein. The sample holds about 680,000 distinct CDR3 sequences, over 45% seen once. This CDR3 has 17 amino acids. V gave up 5 bases and J gave up 2 bases; unmatched junction bases: 16. CDR1 DFQATT and CDR2 SNEGSKA come from the germline V gene (reference sequence). The chain combines TRBV20-1 with TRBJ2-3; the match to TRBD1 covers 7 bases. This clonotype originated in a woman in her fifties or sixties in good health. The specimen sequenced was blood. CDR3 sequence reads: CSARDRVTWGSTDTQYF. DNA of the CDR3: TGCAGTGCTCGCGACAGGGTGACCTGGGGGTCCACAGATACGCAGTATTTT.